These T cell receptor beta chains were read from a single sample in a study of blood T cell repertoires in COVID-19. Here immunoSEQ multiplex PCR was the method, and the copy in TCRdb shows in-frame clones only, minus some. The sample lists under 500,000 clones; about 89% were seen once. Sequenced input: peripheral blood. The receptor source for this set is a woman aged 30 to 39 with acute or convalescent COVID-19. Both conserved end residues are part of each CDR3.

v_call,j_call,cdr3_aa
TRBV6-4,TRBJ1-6,CASSRDSSYNSPLHF
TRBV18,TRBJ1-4,CASSPGSGQNEKLFF
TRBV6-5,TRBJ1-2,CASSTPQGAGYTF
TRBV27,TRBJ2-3,CASNPGHNTDTQYF
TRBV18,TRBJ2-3,CASSGGTSNRADTQYF
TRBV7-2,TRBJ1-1,CASSAQGNTEAFF
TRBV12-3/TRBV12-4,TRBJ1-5,CASSPGANQPQHF
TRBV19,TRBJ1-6,CASSQRTGSSYNSPLHF
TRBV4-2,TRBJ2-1,CASSQAGGDNEQFF
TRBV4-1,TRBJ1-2,CASSQEGTANYGYTF
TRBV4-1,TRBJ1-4,CASSQVDSYNEKLFF
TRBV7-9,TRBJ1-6,CASRGQVYNSPLHF
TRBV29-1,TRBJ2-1,CSGGGGGSSYNEQFF
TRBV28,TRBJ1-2,CASSRQGANYGYTF
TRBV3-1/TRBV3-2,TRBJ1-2,CASSQARKGLYGYTF
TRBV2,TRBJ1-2,CASSELQVLLINYGYTF
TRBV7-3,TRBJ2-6,CASRPGTGNSGANVLTF